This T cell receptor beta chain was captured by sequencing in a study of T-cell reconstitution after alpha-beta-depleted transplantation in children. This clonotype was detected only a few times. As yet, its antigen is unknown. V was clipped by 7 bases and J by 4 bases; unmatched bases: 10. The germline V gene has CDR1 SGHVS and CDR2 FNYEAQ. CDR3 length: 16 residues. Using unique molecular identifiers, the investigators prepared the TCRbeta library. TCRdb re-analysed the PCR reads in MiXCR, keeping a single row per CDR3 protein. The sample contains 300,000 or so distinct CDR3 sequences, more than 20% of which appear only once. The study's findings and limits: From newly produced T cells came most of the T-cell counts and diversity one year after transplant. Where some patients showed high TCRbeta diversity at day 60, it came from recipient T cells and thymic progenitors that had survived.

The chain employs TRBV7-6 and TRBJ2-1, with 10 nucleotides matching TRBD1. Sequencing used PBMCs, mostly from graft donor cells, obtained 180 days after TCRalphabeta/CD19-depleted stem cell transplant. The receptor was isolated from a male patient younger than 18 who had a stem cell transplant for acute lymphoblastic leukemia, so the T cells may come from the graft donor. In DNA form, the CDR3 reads TGTGCCAGCACCACCATCCGGGACAGGGGTTACAATGAGCAGTTCTTC. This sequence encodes CASTTIRDRGYNEQFF. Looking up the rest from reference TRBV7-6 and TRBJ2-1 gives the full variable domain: GAGVSQSPRYKVTKRGQDVALRCDPISGHVSLYWYRQALGQGPEFLTYFNYEAQQDKSGLPNDRFSAERPEGSISTLTIQRTEQRDSAMYRCASTTIRDRGYNEQFFGPGTRLTVL.